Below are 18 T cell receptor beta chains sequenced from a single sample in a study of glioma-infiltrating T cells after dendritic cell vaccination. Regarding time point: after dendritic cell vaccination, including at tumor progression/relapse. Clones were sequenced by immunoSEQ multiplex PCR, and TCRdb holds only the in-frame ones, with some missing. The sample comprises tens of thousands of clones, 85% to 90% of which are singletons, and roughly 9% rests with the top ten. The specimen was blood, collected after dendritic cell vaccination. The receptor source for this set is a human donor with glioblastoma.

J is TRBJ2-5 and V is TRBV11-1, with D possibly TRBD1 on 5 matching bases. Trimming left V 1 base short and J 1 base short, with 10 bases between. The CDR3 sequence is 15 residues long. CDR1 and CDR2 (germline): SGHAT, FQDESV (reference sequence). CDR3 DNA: TGTGCCAGCAGCTTAGGCAGGGTGGGCCAAGAGACCCAGTACTTC. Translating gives CASSLGRVGQETQYF.

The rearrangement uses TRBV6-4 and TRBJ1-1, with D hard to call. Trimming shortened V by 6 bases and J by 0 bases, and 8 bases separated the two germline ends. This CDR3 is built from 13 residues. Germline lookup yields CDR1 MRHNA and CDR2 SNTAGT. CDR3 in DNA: TGTGCCAGCAGGAAGGAGTTGAACACTGAAGCTTTCTTT. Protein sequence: CASRKELNTEAFF.

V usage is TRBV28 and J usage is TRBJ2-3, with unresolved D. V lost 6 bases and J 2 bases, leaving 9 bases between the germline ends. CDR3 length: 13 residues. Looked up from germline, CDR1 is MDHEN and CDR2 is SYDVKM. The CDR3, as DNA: TGTGCCAGCAGCACTCGAGACACAGATACGCAGTATTTT. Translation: CASSTRDTDTQYF.

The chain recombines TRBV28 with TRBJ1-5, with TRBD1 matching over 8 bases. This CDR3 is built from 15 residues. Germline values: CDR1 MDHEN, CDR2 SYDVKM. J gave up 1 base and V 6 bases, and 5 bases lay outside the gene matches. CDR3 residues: CASRQQGGSNQPQHF. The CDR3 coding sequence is TGTGCCAGCAGGCAACAGGGGGGCAGCAATCAGCCCCAGCATTTT.

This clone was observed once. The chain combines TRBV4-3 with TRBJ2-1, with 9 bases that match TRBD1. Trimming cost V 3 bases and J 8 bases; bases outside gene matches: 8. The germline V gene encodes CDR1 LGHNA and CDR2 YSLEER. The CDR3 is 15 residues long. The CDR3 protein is CASSHEGTGTYEQFF. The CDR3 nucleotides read TGCGCCAGCAGCCATGAGGGGACAGGGACATATGAGCAGTTCTTC.

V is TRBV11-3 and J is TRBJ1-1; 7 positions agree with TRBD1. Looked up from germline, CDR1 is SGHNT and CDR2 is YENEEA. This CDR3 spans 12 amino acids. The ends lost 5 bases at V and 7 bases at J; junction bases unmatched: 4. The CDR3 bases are TGTGCCAGCAGCCAAAGGGACAGTGAAGCTTTCTTT. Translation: CASSQRDSEAFF.

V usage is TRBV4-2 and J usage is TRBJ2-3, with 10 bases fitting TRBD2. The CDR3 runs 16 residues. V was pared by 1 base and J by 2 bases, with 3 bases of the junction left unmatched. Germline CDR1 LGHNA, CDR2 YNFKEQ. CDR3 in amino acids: CASSQVSGGTTDTQYF. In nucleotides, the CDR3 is TGTGCCAGCAGCCAAGTTAGCGGGGGGACCACAGATACGCAGTATTTT.

Here the CDR3 DNA reads TGTGCCAGCACTAGCTCCGCAGGGGGTGGCTACACCTTC. As protein: CASTSSAGGGYTF. The chain has TRBV6-5 and TRBJ1-2, with 7 bases that match TRBD1. V lost 7 bases and J lost 7; bases outside the gene matches: 9. The CDR3 spans 13 residues. In germline, CDR1 is MNHEY, CDR2 SVGAGI.

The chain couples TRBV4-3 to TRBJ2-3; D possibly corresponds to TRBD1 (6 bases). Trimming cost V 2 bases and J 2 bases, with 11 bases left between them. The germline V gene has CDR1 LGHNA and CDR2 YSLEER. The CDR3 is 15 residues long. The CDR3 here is CASSQTTGITDTQYF. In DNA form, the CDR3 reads TGCGCCAGCAGCCAAACGACAGGAATCACAGATACGCAGTATTTT.

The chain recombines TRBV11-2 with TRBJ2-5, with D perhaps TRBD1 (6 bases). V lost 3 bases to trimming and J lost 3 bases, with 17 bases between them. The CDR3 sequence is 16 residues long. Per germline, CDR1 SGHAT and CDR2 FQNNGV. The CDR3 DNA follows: TGTGCCAGCAGCTTTCCAGAGACAGGCGCCAAAGAGACCCAGTACTTC. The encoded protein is CASSFPETGAKETQYF.

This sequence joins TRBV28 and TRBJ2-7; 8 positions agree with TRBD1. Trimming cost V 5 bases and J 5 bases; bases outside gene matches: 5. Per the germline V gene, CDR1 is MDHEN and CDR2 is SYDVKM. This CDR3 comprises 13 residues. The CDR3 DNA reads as TGTGCCAGCAGTATCCCACAGGGGGACGAGCAGTACTTC. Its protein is CASSIPQGDEQYF.

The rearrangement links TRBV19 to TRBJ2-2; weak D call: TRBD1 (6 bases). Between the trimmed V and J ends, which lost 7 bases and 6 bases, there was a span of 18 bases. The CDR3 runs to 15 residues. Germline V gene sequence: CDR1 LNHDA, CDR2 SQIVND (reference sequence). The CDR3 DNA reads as TGTGCCAGTAATACAGGGCCTACCGTCGCCGGGGAGCTGTTTTTT. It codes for CASNTGPTVAGELFF.

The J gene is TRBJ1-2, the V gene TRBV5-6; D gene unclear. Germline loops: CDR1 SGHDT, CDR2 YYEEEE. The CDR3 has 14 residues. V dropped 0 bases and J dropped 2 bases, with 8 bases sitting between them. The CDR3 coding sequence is TGTGCCAGCAGCTTGGTTCAGTCCAACTATGGCTACACCTTC. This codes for CASSLVQSNYGYTF.

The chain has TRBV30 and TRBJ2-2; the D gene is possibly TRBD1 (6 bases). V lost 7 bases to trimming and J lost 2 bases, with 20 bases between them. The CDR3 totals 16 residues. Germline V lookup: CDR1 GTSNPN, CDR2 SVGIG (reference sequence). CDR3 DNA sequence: TGTGCCTCCACCCAGGGGACACACCTTAACACCGGGGAGCTGTTTTTT. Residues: CASTQGTHLNTGELFF.

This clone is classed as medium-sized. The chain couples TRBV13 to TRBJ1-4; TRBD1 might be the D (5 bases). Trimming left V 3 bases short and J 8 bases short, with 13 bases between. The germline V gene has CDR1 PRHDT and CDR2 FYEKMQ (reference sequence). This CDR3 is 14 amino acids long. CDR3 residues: CASSLYGGREKLFF. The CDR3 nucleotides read TGTGCCAGCAGCTTGTACGGGGGGAGGGAAAAACTGTTTTTT.

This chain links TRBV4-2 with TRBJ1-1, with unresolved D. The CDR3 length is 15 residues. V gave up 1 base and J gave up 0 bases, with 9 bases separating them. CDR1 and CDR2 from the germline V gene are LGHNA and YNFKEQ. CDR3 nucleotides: TGTGCCAGCAGCCAAGTTAGCCAGTTGAACACTGAAGCTTTCTTT. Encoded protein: CASSQVSQLNTEAFF.

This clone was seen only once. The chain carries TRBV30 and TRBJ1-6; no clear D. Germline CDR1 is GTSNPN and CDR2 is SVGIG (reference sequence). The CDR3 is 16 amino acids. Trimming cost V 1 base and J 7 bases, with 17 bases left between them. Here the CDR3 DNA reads TGTGCCTGGAGTGGCCTCTCCCCGGTGAGGAATTCACCCCTCCACTTT. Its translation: CAWSGLSPVRNSPLHF.

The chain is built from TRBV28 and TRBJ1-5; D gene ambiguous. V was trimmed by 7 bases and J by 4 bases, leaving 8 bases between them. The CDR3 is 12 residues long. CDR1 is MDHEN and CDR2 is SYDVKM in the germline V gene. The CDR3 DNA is TGTGCCAGCAAAGGAGGAAATCAGCCCCAGCATTTT. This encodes CASKGGNQPQHF.